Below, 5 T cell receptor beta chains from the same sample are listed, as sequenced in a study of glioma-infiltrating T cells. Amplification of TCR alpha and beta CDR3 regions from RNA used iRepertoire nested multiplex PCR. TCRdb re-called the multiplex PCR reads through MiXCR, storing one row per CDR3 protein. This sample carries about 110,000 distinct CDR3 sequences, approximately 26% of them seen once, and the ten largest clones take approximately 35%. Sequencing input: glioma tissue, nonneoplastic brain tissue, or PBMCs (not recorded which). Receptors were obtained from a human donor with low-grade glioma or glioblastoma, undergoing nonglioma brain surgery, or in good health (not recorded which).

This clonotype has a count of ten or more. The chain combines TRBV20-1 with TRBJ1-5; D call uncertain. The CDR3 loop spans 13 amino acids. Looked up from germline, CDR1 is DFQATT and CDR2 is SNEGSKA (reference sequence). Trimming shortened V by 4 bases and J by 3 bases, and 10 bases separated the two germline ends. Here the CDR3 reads CSANPQNNQPQHF. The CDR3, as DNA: TGCAGTGCTAACCCGCAGAACAATCAGCCCCAGCATTTT.

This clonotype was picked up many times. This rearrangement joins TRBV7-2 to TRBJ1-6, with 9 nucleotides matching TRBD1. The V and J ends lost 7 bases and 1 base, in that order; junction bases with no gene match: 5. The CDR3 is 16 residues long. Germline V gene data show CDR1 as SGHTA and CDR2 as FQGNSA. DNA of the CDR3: TGTGCCAGCACCACAGGGGGCAGATCCTATAATTCACCCCTCCACTTT. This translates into CASTTGGRSYNSPLHF.

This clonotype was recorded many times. In DNA form, the CDR3 reads TGTGCCAGCAGCTTAACCGTGGGGATCTACAATGAGCAGTTCTTC. Its protein is CASSLTVGIYNEQFF. V is TRBV7-3 and J is TRBJ2-1, with D unclear. CDR1 SGHTA and CDR2 FQGTGA come from the germline V gene. Trimming left V 0 bases short and J 3 bases short, with 9 bases between. The CDR3 spans 15 residues. Combining the CDR3 with reference TRBV7-3 and TRBJ2-1 gives the whole variable domain GAGVSQTPSNKVTEKGKYVELRCDPISGHTALYWYRQSLGQGPEFLIYFQGTGAADDSGLPNDRFFAVRPEGSVSTLKIQRTERGDSAVYLCASSLTVGIYNEQFFGPGTRLTVL.

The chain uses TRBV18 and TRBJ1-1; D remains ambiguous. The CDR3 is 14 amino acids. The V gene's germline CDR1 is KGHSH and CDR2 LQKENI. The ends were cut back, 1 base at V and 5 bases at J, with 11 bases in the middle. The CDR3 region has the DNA TGTGCCAGCTCACCACTTTCTGGGGAGACTGAAGCTTTCTTT. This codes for CASSPLSGETEAFF.

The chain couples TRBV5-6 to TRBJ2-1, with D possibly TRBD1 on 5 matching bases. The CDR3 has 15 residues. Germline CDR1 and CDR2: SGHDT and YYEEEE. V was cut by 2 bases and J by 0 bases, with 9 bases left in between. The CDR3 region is CASSFRTNSYNEQFF. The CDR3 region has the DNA TGTGCCAGCAGCTTCCGGACAAACTCCTACAATGAGCAGTTCTTC.